The 11 T cell receptor beta chains in this list originate from one sample, sequenced in a study of OX40 agonist ivuxolimab in advanced cancers. Clones were read by immunoSEQ multiplex PCR, and TCRdb kept only the in-frame ones, dropping some. The sample includes tens of thousands of clones, approximately 83% seen only once; the top ten take 35%. The source was CD4+ or CD8+ T cells sorted from blood, collected in a trial of the OX40 agonist ivuxolimab. These receptors all come from an adult with an advanced solid tumor such as melanoma, head and neck, liver or kidney cancer.

The chain is built from TRBV5-1 and TRBJ2-5, with D possibly being TRBD1 (6 bases). The germline V and J ends were trimmed by 2 bases and 5 bases, with 13 bases remaining between them. CDR1 SGHRS and CDR2 YFSETQ come from the germline V gene. The CDR3 runs 14 residues. CDR3 residues: CASSLLEGGETQYF. The CDR3 region has the DNA TGCGCCAGCAGCTTATTGGAAGGGGGTGAGACCCAGTACTTC.

CDR3 sequence (DNA): TGCGCCAGCAGCAGGGACAGGGCCAAAGAGACCCAGTACTTC. Amino acid sequence: CASSRDRAKETQYF. This chain joins TRBV5-1 and TRBJ2-5, with TRBD1 matching over 9 bases. Germline V gives CDR1 SGHRS, CDR2 YFSETQ. With V trimmed by 4 bases and J by 3 bases, 4 bases remained unmatched. This CDR3 contains 14 residues.

V usage is TRBV7-3 and J usage is TRBJ2-7; D is perhaps TRBD1 (6 bases). The CDR3 covers 14 residues. Germline V CDR1 and CDR2: SGHTA, FQGTGA. The V end was cut by 6 bases, the J end by 0 bases, with 12 bases between. CDR3 in DNA: TGTGCCAGCAGGTCGGACAGTCACTCCTACGAGCAGTACTTC. This codes for CASRSDSHSYEQYF.

This sequence joins TRBV13 and TRBJ1-2; the match to TRBD1 covers 11 bases. This CDR3 comprises 14 residues. V dropped 5 bases and J dropped 6; count of bases not matched to a gene: 5. In germline, CDR1 is PRHDT, CDR2 FYEKMQ (reference sequence). The CDR3 loop is CASSLGDRGDGYTF. The CDR3 DNA reads TGTGCCAGCAGCCTCGGGGACAGGGGGGATGGCTACACCTTC.

The V gene is TRBV10-1, the J gene TRBJ2-3; TRBD1 agrees at 7 bases. The junction had 9 bases not matched to a gene; V was cut back by 3 bases and J by 0 bases. Germline V gene lookup returns CDR1 WNHNN and CDR2 SYGVQD (reference sequence). CDR3 length: 17 residues. The CDR3 reads CASSDQQGSTSTDTQYF. The DNA of the CDR3 is TGCGCCAGCAGTGACCAACAGGGGTCTACTAGCACAGATACGCAGTATTTT.

This clone was observed once. The V call is TRBV11-3, the J call TRBJ2-7; no reliable D call. The CDR3 is made up of 16 amino acids. The V and J ends lost 0 bases and 2 bases respectively, with 14 bases between them. Germline V CDR1 and CDR2: SGHNT, YENEEA. The CDR3 is CASSLDSSDGAYEQYF. The CDR3 DNA sequence: TGTGCCAGCAGCTTAGATTCATCGGACGGCGCCTACGAGCAGTACTTC.

For the CDR3, the DNA is TGTGCCAGCAGGACGGGACAGCCCTCCTACGAGCAGTACTTC. Translating gives CASRTGQPSYEQYF. V is TRBV6-1 and J is TRBJ2-7, with 7 positions matching TRBD1. Germline CDR1 is MNHNS and CDR2 is SASEGT. The CDR3 contains 14 residues. The V segment lost 6 bases and the J segment 0 bases; nucleotides outside the gene matches: 5.

The chain carries TRBV28 and TRBJ2-2, with D uncertain. The CDR3 length is 15 residues. Germline assignment: CDR1 MDHEN and CDR2 SYDVKM. V was clipped by 7 bases and J by 2 bases, with 14 bases between them. CDR3 DNA: TGTGCCAGCACCGATTTCTCGGTTAACACCGGGGAGCTGTTTTTT. It is translated as CASTDFSVNTGELFF.

The chain is built from TRBV7-8 and TRBJ1-4; D ambiguous. This CDR3 contains 13 residues. V was pared by 5 bases and J by 4 bases, with 8 bases between. The germline gives CDR1 SGHVS, CDR2 FQNEAQ. The CDR3 DNA sequence: TGTGCCAGCAGCGTGCAGAGTAATGAAAAACTGTTTTTT. Its protein product is CASSVQSNEKLFF.

This clone was seen once. This chain joins TRBV6-5 and TRBJ2-5; 11 bases align to TRBD2. The DNA matches TRBJ2-7 better at its end, which makes the J call doubtful. CDR3 size: 16 residues. The germline CDR1 and CDR2 sequences are MNHEY and SVGAGI. This chain's CDR3 is CASSYAGTSGTYEQYF. The CDR3 nucleotides are TGTGCCAGCAGTTACGCGGGGACTAGCGGTACCTACGAGCAGTACTTC.

The rearrangement joins TRBV5-1 to TRBJ1-3, with D unclear. Trimming left V 0 bases short and J 4 bases short, with 14 bases between. Per germline, CDR1 SGHRS and CDR2 YFSETQ. This CDR3 has 16 residues. The CDR3 DNA sequence: TGCGCCAGCAGCTTGGCCCAGGCGGGGTCGGGAAACACCATATATTTT. Translated: CASSLAQAGSGNTIYF.